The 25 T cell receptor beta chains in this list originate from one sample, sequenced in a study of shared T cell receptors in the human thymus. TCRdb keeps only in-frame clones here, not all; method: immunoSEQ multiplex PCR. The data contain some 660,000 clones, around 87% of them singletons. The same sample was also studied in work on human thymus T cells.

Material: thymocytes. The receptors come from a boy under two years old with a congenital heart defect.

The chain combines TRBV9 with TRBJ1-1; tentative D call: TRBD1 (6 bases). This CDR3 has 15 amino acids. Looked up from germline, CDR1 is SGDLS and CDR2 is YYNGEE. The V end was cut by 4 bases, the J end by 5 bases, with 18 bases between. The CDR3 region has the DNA TGTGCCAGCAGCCAAGAGGGGGGAGGGGGGACTGAAGCTTTCTTT. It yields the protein CASSQEGGGGTEAFF.

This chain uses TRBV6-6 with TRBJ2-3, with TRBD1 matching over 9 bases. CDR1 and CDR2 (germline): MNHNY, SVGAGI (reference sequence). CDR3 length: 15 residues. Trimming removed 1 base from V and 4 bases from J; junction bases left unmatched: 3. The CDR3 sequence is CASSYWTGDSDTQYF. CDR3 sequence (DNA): TGTGCCAGCAGTTACTGGACAGGGGATTCAGATACGCAGTATTTT.

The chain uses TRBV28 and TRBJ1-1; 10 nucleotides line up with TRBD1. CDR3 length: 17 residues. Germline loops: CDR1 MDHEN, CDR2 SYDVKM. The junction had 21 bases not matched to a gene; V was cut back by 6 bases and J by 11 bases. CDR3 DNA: TGTGCCAGCAGATATTACCCGGGACAGGGGCTTCTAGAATCGGCTTTCTTT. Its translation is CASRYYPGQGLLESAFF.

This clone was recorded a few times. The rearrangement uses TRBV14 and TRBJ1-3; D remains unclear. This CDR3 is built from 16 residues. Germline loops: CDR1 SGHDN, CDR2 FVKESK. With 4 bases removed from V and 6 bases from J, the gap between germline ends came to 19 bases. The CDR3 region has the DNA TGTGCCAGCAGCCCCTTAGAAGCCTTGTTCGAAAACACCATATATTTT. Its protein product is CASSPLEALFENTIYF. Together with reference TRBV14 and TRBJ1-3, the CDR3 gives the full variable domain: EAGVTQFPSHSVIEKGQTVTLRCDPISGHDNLYWYRRVMGKEIKFLLHFVKESKQDESGMPNNRFLAERTGGTYSTLKVQPAELEDSGVYFCASSPLEALFENTIYFGEGSWLTVV.

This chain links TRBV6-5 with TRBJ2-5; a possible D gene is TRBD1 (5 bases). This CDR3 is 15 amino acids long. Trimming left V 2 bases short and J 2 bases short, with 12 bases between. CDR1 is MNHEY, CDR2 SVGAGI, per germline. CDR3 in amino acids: CASSYKGDVQETQYF. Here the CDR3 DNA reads TGTGCCAGCAGTTACAAAGGGGATGTACAAGAGACCCAGTACTTC.

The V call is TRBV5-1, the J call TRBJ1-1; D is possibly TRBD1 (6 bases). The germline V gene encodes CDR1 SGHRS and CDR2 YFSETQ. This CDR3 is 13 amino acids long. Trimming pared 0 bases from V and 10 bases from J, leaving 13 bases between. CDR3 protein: CASSLGQGSSAFF. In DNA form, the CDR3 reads TGCGCCAGCAGCTTGGGGCAGGGGAGCTCAGCTTTCTTT.

CDR3 sequence reads: CAWSVQGTVYGYTF. The CDR3, as DNA: TGTGCCTGGAGTGTACAGGGGACAGTCTATGGCTACACCTTC. The V and J genes are TRBV30 and TRBJ1-2; TRBD1 agrees at 7 bases. The trim removed 0 bases at V and 4 bases at J, leaving 5 bases unmatched. The CDR3 is 14 amino acids. Germline CDR1 reads GTSNPN; CDR2 reads SVGIG (reference sequence).

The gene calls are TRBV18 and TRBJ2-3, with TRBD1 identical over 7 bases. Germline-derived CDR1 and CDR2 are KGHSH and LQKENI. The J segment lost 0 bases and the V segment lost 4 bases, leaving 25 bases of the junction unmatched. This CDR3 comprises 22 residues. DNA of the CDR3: TGTGCCAGCTCACGGGCCCTGGGCCCGGACAGGCGACCGTTTACTAGCACAGATACGCAGTATTTT. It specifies CASSRALGPDRRPFTSTDTQYF.

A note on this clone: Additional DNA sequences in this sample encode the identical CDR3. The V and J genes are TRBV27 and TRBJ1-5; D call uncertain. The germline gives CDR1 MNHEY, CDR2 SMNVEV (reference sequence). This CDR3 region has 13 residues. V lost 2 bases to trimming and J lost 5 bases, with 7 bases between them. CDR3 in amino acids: CASSLDGDQPQHF. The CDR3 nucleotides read TGTGCCAGCAGTTTAGACGGGGATCAGCCCCAGCATTTT.

CDR3 sequence: CASTSRTGFQETQYF. In DNA, the CDR3 is TGTGCCAGCACCTCTAGGACAGGGTTCCAAGAGACCCAGTACTTC. The gene calls are TRBV6-1 and TRBJ2-5, with 8 nucleotides matching TRBD1. Germline CDR1 is MNHNS and CDR2 is SASEGT. Unmatched junction bases numbered 8, after V lost 7 bases and J lost 1 base. This CDR3 spans 15 amino acids.

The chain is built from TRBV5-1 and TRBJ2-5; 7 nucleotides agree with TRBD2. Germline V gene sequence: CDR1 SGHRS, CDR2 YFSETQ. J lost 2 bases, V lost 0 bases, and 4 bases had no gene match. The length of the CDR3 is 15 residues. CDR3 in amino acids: CASSLASSGQETQYF. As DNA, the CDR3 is TGCGCCAGCAGCTTGGCCTCTAGCGGACAAGAGACCCAGTACTTC.

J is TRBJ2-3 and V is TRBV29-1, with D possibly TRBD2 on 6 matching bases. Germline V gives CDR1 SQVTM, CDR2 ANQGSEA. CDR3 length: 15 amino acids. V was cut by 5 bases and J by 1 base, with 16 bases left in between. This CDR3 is CSVLPGEVGTDTQYF. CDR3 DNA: TGCAGCGTTCTTCCGGGGGAGGTTGGCACAGATACGCAGTATTTT.

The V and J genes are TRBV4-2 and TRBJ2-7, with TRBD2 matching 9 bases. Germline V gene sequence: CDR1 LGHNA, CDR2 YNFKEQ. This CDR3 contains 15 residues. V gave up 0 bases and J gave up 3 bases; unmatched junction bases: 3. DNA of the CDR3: TGTGCCAGCAGCCAAGATGGCGGGGGGGGCTACGAGCAGTACTTC. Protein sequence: CASSQDGGGGYEQYF.

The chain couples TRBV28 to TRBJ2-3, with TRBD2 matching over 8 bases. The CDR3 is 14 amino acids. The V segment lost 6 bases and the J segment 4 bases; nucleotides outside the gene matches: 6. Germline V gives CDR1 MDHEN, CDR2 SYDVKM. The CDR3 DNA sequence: TGTGCCAGCAGCAAAGGACTAGCTTCAGATACGCAGTATTTT. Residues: CASSKGLASDTQYF.

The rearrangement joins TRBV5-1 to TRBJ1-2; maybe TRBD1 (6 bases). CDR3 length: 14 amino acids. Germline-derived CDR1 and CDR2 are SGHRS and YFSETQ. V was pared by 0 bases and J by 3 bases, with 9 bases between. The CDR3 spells CASSLDRDDYGYTF. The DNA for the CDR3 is TGCGCCAGCAGCTTGGACAGGGACGACTATGGCTACACCTTC.

CDR3 DNA sequence: TGTGCCAGCAGCACCGGGACAGGGGACTCCTACAATGAGCAGTTCTTC. Translating gives CASSTGTGDSYNEQFF. The rearrangement joins TRBV28 to TRBJ2-1, with 10 nucleotides matching TRBD1. The CDR3 contains 16 residues. V lost 6 bases, J lost 0 bases, and 5 bases stayed unmatched. CDR1 and CDR2 (germline): MDHEN, SYDVKM.

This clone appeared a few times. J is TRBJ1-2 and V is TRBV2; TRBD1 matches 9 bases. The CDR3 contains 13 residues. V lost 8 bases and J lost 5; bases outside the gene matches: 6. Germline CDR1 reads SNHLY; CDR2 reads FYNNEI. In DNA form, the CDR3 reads TGTGCCAGCCTCAGACAGGGGGTTTATGGCTACACCTTC. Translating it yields CASLRQGVYGYTF.

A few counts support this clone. The CDR3 nucleotides read TGTGCCAGTAGTACGACTATACTGGGAGAATACGAGCAGTACTTC. This gives the protein CASSTTILGEYEQYF. This chain links TRBV19 with TRBJ2-7; TRBD2 might be the D (5 bases). Germline loops: CDR1 LNHDA, CDR2 SQIVND (reference sequence). V lost 4 bases to trimming and J lost 4 bases, with 17 bases between them. The CDR3 has 15 amino acids.

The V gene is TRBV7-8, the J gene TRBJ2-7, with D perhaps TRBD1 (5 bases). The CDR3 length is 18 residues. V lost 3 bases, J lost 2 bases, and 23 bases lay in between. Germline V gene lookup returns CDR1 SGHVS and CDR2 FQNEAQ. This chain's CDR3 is CASSFMFGEQGYAYEQYF. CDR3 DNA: TGTGCCAGCAGCTTTATGTTCGGTGAGCAGGGATATGCCTACGAGCAGTACTTC.

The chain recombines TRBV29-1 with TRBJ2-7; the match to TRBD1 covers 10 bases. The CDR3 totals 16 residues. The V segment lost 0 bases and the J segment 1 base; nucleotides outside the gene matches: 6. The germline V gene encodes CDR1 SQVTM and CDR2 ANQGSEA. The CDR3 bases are TGCAGCGTTGAAGATGGAGGACAGGGGGGATCCTACGAGCAGTACTTC. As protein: CSVEDGGQGGSYEQYF.

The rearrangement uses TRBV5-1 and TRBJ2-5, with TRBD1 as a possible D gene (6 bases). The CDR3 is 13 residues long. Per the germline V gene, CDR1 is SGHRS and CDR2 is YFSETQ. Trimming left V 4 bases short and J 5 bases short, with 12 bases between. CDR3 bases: TGCGCCAGCAGCAACGGACAGTTGGAGACCCAGTACTTC. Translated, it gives CASSNGQLETQYF.

CDR3: CASSRRTRNNEQFF. The CDR3 nucleotides read TGTGCCAGCAGTAGGAGGACGAGAAACAATGAGCAGTTCTTC. V and J are TRBV27 and TRBJ2-1; D is possibly TRBD2 (5 bases). V gave up 5 bases and J gave up 5 bases, with 13 bases separating them. In germline, CDR1 is MNHEY, CDR2 SMNVEV (reference sequence). The CDR3 runs 14 residues.

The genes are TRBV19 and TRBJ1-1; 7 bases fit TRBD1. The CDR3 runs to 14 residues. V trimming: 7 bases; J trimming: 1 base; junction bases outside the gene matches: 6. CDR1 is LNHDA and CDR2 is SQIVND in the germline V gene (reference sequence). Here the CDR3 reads CASIRTGQNTEAFF. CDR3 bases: TGTGCCAGTATCCGGACAGGCCAGAACACTGAAGCTTTCTTT.

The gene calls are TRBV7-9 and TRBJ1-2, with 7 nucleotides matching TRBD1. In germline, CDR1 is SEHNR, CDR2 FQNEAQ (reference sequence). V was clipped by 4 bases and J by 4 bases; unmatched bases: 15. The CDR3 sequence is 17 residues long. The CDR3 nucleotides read TGTGCCAGCAGCTCCCCGGACAGGACCGTCTACGCCTATGGCTACACCTTC. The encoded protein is CASSSPDRTVYAYGYTF.

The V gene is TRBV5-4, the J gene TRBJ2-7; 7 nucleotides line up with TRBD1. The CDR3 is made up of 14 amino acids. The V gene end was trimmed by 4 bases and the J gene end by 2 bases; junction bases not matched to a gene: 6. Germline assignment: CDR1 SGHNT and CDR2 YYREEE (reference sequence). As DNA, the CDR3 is TGTGCCAGCAGCGCCGACAGGGCCACCTACGAGCAGTACTTC. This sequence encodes CASSADRATYEQYF.